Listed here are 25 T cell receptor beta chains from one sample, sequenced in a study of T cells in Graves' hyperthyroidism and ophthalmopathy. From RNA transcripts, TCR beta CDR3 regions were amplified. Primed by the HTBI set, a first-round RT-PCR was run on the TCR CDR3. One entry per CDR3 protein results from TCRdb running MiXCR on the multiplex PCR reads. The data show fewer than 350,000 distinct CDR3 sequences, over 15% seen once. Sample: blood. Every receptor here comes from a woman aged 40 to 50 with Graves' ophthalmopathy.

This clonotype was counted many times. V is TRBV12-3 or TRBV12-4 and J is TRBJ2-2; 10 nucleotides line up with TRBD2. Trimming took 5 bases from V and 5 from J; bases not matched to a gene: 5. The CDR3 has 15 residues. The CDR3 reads CASSKREGPTGELFF. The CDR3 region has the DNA TGTGCCAGCAGTAAGCGGGAGGGCCCAACCGGGGAGCTGTTTTTT.

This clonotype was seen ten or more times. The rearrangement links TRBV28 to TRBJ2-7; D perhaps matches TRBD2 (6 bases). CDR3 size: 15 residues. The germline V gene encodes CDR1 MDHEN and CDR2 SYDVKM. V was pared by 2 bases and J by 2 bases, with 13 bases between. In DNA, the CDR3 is TGTGCCAGCAGTTTACGCGAGGAGGGGACCTACGAGCAGTACTTC. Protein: CASSLREEGTYEQYF.

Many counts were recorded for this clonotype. The CDR3 here is CASSKGGRTEAFF. CDR3 nucleotides: TGTGCCAGCAGCAAAGGGGGACGAACTGAAGCTTTCTTT. The V call is TRBV9, the J call TRBJ1-1; D is possibly TRBD1 (6 bases). The CDR3 is made up of 13 amino acids. The V end was cut by 4 bases, the J end by 5 bases, with 12 bases between. Germline V gene sequence: CDR1 SGDLS, CDR2 YYNGEE.

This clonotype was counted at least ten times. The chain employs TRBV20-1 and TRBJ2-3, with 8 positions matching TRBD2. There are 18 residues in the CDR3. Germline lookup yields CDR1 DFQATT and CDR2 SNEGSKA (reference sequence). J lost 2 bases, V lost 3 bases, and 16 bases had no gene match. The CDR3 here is CSASSPYGGRTSTDTQYF. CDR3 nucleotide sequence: TGCAGTGCTAGTTCCCCCTACGGCGGGAGGACCTCCACAGATACGCAGTATTTT.

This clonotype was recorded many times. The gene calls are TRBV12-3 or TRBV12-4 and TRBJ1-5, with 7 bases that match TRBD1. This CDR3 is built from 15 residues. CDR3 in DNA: TGTTTCTTAGGGGGACAGACGGTTGCAAATCAGCCCCAGCATTTT. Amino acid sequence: CFLGGQTVANQPQHF.

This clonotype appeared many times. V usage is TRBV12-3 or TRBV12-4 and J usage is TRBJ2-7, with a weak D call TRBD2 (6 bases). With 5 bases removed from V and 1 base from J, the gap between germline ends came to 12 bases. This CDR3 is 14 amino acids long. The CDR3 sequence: CASSPGEGSYEQYF. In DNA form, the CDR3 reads TGTGCCAGCAGTCCGGGAGAGGGTTCCTACGAGCAGTACTTC.

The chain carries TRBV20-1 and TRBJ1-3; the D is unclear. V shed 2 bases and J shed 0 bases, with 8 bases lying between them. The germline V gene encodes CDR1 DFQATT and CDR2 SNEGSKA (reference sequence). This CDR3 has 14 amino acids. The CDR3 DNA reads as TGCAGTGCTAGATCCCCACGCTCTGGAAACACCATATATTTT. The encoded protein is CSARSPRSGNTIYF.

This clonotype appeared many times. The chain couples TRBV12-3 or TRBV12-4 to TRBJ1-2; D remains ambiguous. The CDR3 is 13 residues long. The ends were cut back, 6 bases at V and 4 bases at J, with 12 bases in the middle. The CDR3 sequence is CASSRVRAYGYTF. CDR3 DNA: TGTGCCAGCAGCCGCGTAAGGGCCTATGGCTACACCTTC.

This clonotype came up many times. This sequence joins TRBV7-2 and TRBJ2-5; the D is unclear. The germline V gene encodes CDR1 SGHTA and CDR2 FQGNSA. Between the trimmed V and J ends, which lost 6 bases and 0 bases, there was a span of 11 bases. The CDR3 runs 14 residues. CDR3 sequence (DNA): TGTGCCAGCAGGTTCGGTGGGGACCAAGAGACCCAGTACTTC. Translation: CASRFGGDQETQYF.

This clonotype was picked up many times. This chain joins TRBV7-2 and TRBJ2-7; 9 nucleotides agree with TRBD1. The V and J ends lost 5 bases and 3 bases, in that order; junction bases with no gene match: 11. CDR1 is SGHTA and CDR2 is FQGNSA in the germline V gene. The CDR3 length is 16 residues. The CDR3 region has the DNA TGTGCCAGCAGCCCCAGGACAGGGGCAATCTACTACGAGCAGTACTTC. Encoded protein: CASSPRTGAIYYEQYF.

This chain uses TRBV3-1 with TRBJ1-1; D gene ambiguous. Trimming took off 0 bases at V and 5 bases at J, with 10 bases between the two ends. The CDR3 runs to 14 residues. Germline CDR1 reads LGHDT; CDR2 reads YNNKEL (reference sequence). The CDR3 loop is CASSQERMRTEAFF. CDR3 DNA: TGTGCCAGCAGCCAAGAGAGGATGAGGACTGAAGCTTTCTTT.

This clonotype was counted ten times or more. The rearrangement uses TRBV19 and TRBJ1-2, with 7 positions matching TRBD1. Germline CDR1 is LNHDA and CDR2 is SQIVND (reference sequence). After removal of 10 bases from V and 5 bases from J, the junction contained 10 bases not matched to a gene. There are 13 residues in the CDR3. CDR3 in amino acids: CATATRTGYGYTF. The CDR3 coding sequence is TGTGCCACCGCGACCCGGACAGGATATGGCTACACCTTC.

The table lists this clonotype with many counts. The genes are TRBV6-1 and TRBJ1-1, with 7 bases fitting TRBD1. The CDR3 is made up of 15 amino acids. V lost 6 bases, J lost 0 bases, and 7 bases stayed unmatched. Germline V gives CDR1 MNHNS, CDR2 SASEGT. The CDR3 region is CASSPRDRLNTEAFF. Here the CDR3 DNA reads TGTGCCAGCAGCCCCCGGGACAGACTGAACACTGAAGCTTTCTTT.

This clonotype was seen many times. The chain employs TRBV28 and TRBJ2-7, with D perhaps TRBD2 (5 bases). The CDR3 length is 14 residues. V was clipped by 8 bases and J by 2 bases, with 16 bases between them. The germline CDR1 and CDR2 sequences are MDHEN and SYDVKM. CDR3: CASRGGRVTYEQYF. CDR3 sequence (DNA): TGTGCCAGCCGCGGCGGGCGCGTCACCTACGAGCAGTACTTC.

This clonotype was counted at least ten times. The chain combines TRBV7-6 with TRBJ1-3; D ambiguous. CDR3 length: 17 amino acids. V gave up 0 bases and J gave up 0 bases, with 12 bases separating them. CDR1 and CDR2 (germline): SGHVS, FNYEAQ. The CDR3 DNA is TGTGCCAGCAGCTTAGCCTCCTCGGCAGACTCTGGAAACACCATATATTTT. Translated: CASSLASSADSGNTIYF.

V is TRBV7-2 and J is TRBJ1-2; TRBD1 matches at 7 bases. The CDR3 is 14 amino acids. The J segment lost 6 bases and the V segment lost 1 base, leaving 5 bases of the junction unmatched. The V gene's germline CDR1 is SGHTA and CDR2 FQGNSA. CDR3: CASSLETGRHGYTF. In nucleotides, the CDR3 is TGTGCCAGCAGCTTAGAGACAGGGCGGCATGGCTACACCTTC.

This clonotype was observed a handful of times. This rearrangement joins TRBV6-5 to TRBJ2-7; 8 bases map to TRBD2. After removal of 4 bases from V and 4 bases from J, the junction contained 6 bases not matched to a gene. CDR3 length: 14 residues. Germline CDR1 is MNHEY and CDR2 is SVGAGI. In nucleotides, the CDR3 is TGTGCCAGCAGTTTTACGGGAGGGAAGTACGAGCAGTACTTC. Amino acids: CASSFTGGKYEQYF.

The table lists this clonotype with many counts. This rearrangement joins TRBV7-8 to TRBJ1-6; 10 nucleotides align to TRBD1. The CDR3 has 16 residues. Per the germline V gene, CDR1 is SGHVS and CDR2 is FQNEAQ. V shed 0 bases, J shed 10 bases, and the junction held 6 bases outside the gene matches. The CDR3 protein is CASSLAWGTGASPLHF. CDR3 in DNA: TGTGCCAGCAGCTTAGCGTGGGGGACAGGGGCATCACCCCTCCACTTT.

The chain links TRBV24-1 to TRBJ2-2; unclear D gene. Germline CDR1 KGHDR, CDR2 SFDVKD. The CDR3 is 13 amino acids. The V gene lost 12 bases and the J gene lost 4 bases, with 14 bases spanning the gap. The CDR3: CASEDGPTGELFF. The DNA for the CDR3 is TGTGCCTCCGAGGACGGACCCACCGGGGAGCTGTTTTTT.

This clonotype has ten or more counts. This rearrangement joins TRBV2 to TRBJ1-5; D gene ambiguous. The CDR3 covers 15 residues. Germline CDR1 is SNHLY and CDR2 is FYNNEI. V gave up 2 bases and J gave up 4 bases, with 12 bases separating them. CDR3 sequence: CASSESEVPNQPQHF. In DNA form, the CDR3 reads TGTGCCAGCAGTGAATCTGAGGTGCCGAATCAGCCCCAGCATTTT.

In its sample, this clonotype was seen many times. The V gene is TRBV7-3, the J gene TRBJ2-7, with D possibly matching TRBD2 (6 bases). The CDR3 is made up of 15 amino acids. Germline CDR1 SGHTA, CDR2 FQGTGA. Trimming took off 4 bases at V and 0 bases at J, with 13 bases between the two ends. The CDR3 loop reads CASSSTTSRSYEQYF. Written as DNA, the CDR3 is TGTGCCAGCAGCTCCACGACTAGTCGCTCCTACGAGCAGTACTTC.

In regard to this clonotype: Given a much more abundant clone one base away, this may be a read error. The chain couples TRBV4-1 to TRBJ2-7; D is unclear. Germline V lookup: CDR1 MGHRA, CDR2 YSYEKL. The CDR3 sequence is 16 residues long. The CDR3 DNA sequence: TGCGCCGGCAGCCAAGATGGGCTCGAAACGTCCTACGAGCAGTACTTC. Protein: CAGSQDGLETSYEQYF.

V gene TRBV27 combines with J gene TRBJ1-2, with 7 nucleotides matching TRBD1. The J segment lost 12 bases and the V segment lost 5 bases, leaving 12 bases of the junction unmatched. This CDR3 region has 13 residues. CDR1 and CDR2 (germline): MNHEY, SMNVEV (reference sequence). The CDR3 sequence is CASSSPDRTRHTF. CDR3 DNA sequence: TGTGCCAGCAGTAGTCCGGACAGGACGAGACACACCTTC.

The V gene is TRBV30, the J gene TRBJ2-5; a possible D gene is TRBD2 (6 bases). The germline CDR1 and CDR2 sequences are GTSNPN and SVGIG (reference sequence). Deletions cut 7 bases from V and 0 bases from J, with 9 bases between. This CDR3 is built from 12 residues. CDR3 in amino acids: CASWDYQETQYF. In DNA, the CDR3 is TGTGCCTCTTGGGACTACCAAGAGACCCAGTACTTC.

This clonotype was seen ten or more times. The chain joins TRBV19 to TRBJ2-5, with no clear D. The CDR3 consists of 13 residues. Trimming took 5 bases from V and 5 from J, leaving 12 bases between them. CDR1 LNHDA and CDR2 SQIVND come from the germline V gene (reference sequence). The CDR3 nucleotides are TGTGCCAGTAGTCCGCACCTCAGGGAGACCCAGTACTTC. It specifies CASSPHLRETQYF.